This entry concerns a single TCR beta chain. What it recognizes is unknown. From blood CD8+ and CD4+ T cells, TCR beta sequences were generated. The CD8+ and CD4+ T cells were negatively isolated, with the TEMRA cells enriched by FACS. Germline V gives CDR1 KGHSH, CDR2 LQKENI. The length of the CDR3 is 15 residues. V lost 2 bases and J 2 bases, leaving 11 bases between the germline ends. This record belongs to a study of CD8 T cells in Susac syndrome. Study-wide findings and caveats: The CD4+ T cell repertoires in Susac syndrome did not show any clonal expansion.

Reverse transcription of about 0.45 to 1 ug RNA was performed with random hexamers. MiXCR, applied by TCRdb to the immunoSEQ multiplex PCR reads, yields one record per CDR3 protein. The sample has about 240,000 distinct CDR3 sequences; about 95% are singletons. Material: CD4+ T cells from PBMCs. This chain links TRBV18 with TRBJ2-3; D is undetermined. The TCR comes from a human donor with Susac syndrome. The CDR3 region has the DNA TGTGCCAGCTCACCATTAACGCGAATCACAGATACGCAGTATTTT. It translates to CASSPLTRITDTQYF.